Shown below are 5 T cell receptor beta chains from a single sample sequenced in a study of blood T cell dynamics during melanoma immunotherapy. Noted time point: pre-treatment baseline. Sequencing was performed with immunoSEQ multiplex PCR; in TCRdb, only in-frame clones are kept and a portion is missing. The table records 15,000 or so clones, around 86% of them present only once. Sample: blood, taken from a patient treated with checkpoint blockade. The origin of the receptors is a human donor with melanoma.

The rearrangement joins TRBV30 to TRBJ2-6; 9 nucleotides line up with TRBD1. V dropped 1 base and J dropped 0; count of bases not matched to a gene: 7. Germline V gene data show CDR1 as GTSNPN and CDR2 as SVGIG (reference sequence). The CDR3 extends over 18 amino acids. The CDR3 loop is CAWSAKPGQGSGANVLTF. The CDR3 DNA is TGTGCCTGGAGTGCTAAACCGGGACAGGGCTCTGGGGCCAACGTCCTGACTTTC.

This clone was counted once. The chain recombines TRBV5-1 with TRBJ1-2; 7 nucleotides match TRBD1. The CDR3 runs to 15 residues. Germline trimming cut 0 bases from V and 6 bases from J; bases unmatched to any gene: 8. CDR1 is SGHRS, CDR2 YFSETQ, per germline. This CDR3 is CASSLADRRGDGYTF. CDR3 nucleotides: TGCGCCAGCAGCTTGGCGGACAGGAGGGGGGATGGCTACACCTTC. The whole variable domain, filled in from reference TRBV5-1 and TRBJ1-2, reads KAGVTQTPRYLIKTRGQQVTLSCSPISGHRSVSWYQQTPGQGLQFLFEYFSETQRNKGNFPGRFSGRQFSNSRSEMNVSTLELGDSALYLCASSLADRRGDGYTFGSGTRLTVV.

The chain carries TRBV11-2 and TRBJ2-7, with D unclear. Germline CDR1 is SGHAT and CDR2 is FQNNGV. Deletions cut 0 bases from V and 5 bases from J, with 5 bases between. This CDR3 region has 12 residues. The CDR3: CASSLDRDEQYF. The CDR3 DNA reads TGTGCCAGCAGCTTAGATCGCGACGAGCAGTACTTC.

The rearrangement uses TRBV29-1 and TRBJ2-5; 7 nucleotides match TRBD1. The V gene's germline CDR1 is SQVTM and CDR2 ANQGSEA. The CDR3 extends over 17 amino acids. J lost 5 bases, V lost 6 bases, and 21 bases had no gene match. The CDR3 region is CSVVQDNRGWGRETQYF. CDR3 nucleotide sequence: TGCAGCGTCGTTCAGGATAACAGGGGTTGGGGCCGGGAGACCCAGTACTTC.

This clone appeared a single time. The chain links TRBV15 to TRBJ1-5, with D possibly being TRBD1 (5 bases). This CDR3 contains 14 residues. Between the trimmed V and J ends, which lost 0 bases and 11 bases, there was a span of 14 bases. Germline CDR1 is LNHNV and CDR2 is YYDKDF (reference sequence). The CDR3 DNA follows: TGTGCCACCAGCAGAGAACAAGGGGCCCAGGCCCAGCATTTT. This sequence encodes CATSREQGAQAQHF.